This T cell receptor beta chain originates from a study of blood T cell repertoires in COVID-19. Overall study: PBMCs, B-cell-depleted T cells, or T cells provided the cDNA or gDNA that made up the material.

Trimming took 6 bases from V and 1 from J; bases not matched to a gene: 2. This CDR3 is 13 amino acids long. The germline CDR1 and CDR2 sequences are LNHDA and SQIVND (reference sequence). The repertoire was sequenced with immunoSEQ multiplex PCR; TCRdb's copy has only in-frame clones and lacks some. The profile shows 200,000 or so clones, less than 90% of them singletons. Participant reports of clinical history set cohort assignment. The sequence was collected from a woman in her 30s who had recovered from COVID-19. The rearrangement joins TRBV19 to TRBJ1-2; 7 bases are a match to TRBD1. The sequenced sample consisted of PBMCs or T cells enriched from blood (not recorded which). The CDR3 reads CASSGTDNYGYTF. CDR3 nucleotides: TGTGCCAGTAGCGGGACAGATAACTATGGCTACACCTTC.